The following is a T cell receptor beta chain sequence with its context. Its target is not known. The assay was carried out at the deep level. Authors' analysis steps: Owing to the provision of junction-only sequences devoid of quality scores by immunoSEQ, filtering differed. This table comes from immunoSEQ multiplex PCR, and its TCRdb copy is limited to in-frame clones, with some not included. V and J calls plus clone size are reproduced from that table; the DNA served to infer D and trimming. This sample has about 870,000 clones, with around 93% found just once. These data are taken from a study of shared clonotypes between healthy human individuals. Naive CD8 cells lacked CD45RO, underwent positive selection for CCR7 and left out terminally differentiated effector memory CD45RA+ cells. Study-wide points: Naive subsets generally had larger estimated richness than memory subsets.

Sequencing was done on a sample of naive CD8+ T cells sorted from blood. The receptor was derived from a man younger than 45 in good health.

CDR3 region: CASSQVSGVGGELFF. CDR3 coding DNA: TGTGCCAGCAGCCAAGTCTCGGGCGTCGGCGGGGAGCTGTTTTTT. This chain connects TRBV14 to TRBJ2-2; D uncertain. Germline lookup yields CDR1 SGHDN and CDR2 FVKESK. This CDR3 spans 15 amino acids. V was pared by 1 base and J by 7 bases, with 13 bases between.